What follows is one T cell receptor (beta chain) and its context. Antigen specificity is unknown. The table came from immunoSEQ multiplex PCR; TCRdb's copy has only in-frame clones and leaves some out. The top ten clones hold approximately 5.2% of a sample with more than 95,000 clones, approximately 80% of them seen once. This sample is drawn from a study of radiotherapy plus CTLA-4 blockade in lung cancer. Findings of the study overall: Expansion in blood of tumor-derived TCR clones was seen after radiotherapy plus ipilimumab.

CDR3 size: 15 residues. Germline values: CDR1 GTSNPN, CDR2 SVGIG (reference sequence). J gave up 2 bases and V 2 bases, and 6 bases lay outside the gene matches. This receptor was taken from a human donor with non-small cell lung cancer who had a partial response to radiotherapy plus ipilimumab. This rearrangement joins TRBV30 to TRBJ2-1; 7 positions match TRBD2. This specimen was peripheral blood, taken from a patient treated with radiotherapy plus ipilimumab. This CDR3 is CAWSLLASAYNEQFF. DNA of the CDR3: TGTGCCTGGAGTCTACTAGCGAGTGCCTACAATGAGCAGTTCTTC. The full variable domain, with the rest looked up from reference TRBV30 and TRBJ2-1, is SQTIHQWPATLVQPVGSPLSLECTVEGTSNPNLYWYRQAAGRGLQLLFYSVGIGQISSEVPQNLSASRPQDRQFILSSKKLLLSDSGFYLCAWSLLASAYNEQFFGPGTRLTVL.